This T cell receptor beta chain appears in the sequencing data of a study of blood T cell repertoires in COVID-19. Study-wide context: Acute and convalescent COVID-19 samples came from the United States, Italy and Spain. T cells, B-cell-depleted T cells, or PBMCs supplied cDNA or gDNA.

Profiling relied on immunoSEQ multiplex PCR, and the TCRdb table lists in-frame clones only, not all of them. The sample has roughly 360,000 clones, 81% seen once; the top ten hold around 1%. This sequence originates from a human donor with acute or convalescent COVID-19. The donor label of this sample is uncertain. Sequencing input: peripheral blood.

CDR3 in DNA: TGTGCCAGCACCCCCGCTTGGGGACAGGGCTACAATGAGCAGTTCTTC. This gives the protein CASTPAWGQGYNEQFF. This chain connects TRBV11-2 to TRBJ2-1; 9 bases are a match to TRBD1. The junction had 10 bases not matched to a gene; V was cut back by 7 bases and J by 3 bases. CDR1 and CDR2 (germline): SGHAT, FQNNGV. The CDR3 spans 16 residues.